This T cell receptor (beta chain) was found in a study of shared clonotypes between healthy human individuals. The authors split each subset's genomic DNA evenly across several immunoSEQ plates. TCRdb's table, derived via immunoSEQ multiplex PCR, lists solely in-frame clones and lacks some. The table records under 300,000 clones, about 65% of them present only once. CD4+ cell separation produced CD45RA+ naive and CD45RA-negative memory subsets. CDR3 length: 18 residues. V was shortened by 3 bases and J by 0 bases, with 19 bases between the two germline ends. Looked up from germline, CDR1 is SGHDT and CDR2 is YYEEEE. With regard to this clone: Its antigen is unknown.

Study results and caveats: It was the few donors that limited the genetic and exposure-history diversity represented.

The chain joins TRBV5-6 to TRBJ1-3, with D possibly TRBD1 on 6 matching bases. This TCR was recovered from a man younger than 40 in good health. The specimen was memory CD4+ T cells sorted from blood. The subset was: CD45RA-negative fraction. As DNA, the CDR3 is TGTGCCAGCAGCTCATACAGGACAGCCACCTACTCTGGAAACACCATATATTTT. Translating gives CASSSYRTATYSGNTIYF.